The 5 T cell receptor beta chains in this list originate from one sample, sequenced in a study of cytomegalovirus exposure and HLA in healthy donors. The PCR ran on 60 Vbeta and 13 Jbeta primers. Produced via immunoSEQ multiplex PCR; TCRdb's table is partial and in-frame only. This table has some 150,000 clones, 75% to 85% appearing once. The sequencing input was PBMCs. The receptors were sampled from a woman aged 45-60 years in good health and CMV-seropositive.

V is TRBV19 and J is TRBJ2-5; tentative D call: TRBD2 (6 bases). CDR1 is LNHDA and CDR2 is SQIVND in the germline V gene (reference sequence). This CDR3 is built from 14 residues. The germline V and J ends were trimmed by 3 bases and 2 bases, with 10 bases remaining between them. In DNA, the CDR3 is TGTGCCAGTAGTATCCTTGGACTACAAGAGACCCAGTACTTC. It codes for CASSILGLQETQYF.

The CDR3 coding sequence is TGTGCCGGACGGGCTAGCGGGCCCGGGGAGCTGTTTTTT. It yields the protein CAGRASGPGELFF. The chain uses TRBV2 and TRBJ2-2; 8 bases match TRBD2. CDR1 and CDR2 (germline): SNHLY, FYNNEI. The CDR3 has 13 amino acids. J was trimmed by 6 bases and V by 11 bases; bases with no gene match: 8. The full variable domain, with the rest looked up from reference TRBV2 and TRBJ2-2, is EPEVTQTPSHQVTQMGQEVILRCVPISNHLYFYWYRQILGQKVEFLVSFYNNEISEKSEIFDDQFSVERPDGSNFTLKIRSTKLEDSAMYFCAGRASGPGELFFGEGSRLTVL.

The table lists this clone with a count of one. A read error may produce the germline difference seen at one junction end. The rearrangement joins TRBV19 to TRBJ2-4; TRBD1 is a possible D gene (6 bases). This CDR3 is built from 16 residues. CDR1 LNHDA and CDR2 SQIVND come from the germline V gene (reference sequence). The CDR3 sequence is CASSTPPLLRGNSQYF. CDR3 bases: TGTGCCAGTAGTACCCCGCCCCTGTTGAGGGGGAACAGTCAGTACTTC.

This clone was observed once. In DNA form, the CDR3 reads TGTGCCAGCAGTTACCGGACTAGCGAGCCCACAGATACGCAGTATTTT. It translates to CASSYRTSEPTDTQYF. This chain links TRBV6-5 with TRBJ2-3, with 9 bases fitting TRBD2. The CDR3 has 16 residues. Germline V CDR1 and CDR2: MNHEY, SVGAGI. With V trimmed by 2 bases and J by 2 bases, 5 bases remained unmatched.

This clone was counted between two and nine times. A junction end diverges from the germline sequence, so it may reflect a read error. The chain couples TRBV6-5 to TRBJ2-5; 8 nucleotides match TRBD2. CDR1 MNHEY and CDR2 SVGAGI come from the germline V gene. The CDR3 length is 14 residues. For the CDR3, the DNA is TGTGCCATCAGTGGTAGCGGGGACGAAGAGACCCAGTACTTC. It codes for CAISGSGDEETQYF.